A selection of T cell receptor beta chains follows, all from one sample in a study of T cells in Graves' hyperthyroidism and ophthalmopathy. TCRdb reprocessed the multiplex PCR reads via MiXCR and lists one record per CDR3 protein. The table records about 380,000 distinct CDR3 sequences, approximately 15% of them present only once. Sequences were obtained from blood. The receptors shown here come from an older woman with Graves' hyperthyroidism. CDR3s include the opening cysteine and the closing phenylalanine or tryptophan. Fields, in order: D gene, CDR3 length, V gene, clone size, J gene, CDR3 protein, CDR3 DNA. A D gene is named only where the DNA matches it firmly. Some rows have no size entry. The others give once, few or many, or a class for an expanded clone.

TRBD2	21	TRBV7-9	many	TRBJ2-5	CASSSHTPAGTSGRALETQYF	TGTGCCAGCAGCTCGCATACCCCGGCCGGGACTAGCGGGAGGGCTCTGGAGACCCAGTACTTC
TRBD1	15	TRBV11-3	many	TRBJ1-6	CASSRQGEYNSPLHF	TGTGCCAGCAGCCGACAGGGGGAATATAATTCACCCCTCCACTTT
NA	13	TRBV18	many	TRBJ2-1	CASSPPTAFEQFF	TGTGCCAGCTCACCACCGACCGCATTCGAGCAGTTCTTC
NA	10	TRBV2	many	TRBJ1-2	CALSGRGYTF	TGTGCCCTAAGTGGCCGTGGCTACACCTTC
NA	13	TRBV6-1	few	TRBJ2-4	CASIRFAKNIQYF	TGTGCCAGCATTAGGTTCGCCAAAAACATTCAGTACTTC
NA	11	TRBV6-1	few	TRBJ2-5	CATFRGETQYF	TGTGCCACCTTTCGGGGCGAGACCCAGTACTTC
NA	16	TRBV6-2/TRBV6-3	few	TRBJ1-4	CASSPWLGATNEKLFF	TGTGCCAGCAGTCCCTGGTTGGGAGCAACTAATGAAAAACTGTTTTTT
NA	15	TRBV7-9	NA	TRBJ2-2	CASSPGSLNTGELFF	TGTGCCAGCTCCCCAGGGTCCCTGAACACCGGGGAGCTGTTTTTT
TRBD1	17	TRBV7-2	few	TRBJ1-1	CASSQWGTGGFGTEAFF	TGTGCCAGCAGCCAATGGGGGACAGGAGGGTTTGGGACTGAAGCTTTCTTT
TRBD1	17	TRBV4-1	few	TRBJ2-5	CASSHPGQGTYQETQYF	TGCGCCAGCAGCCACCCGGGACAGGGAACGTACCAAGAGACCCAGTACTTC
NA	18	TRBV12-3/TRBV12-4	many	TRBJ2-5	CASSFLVSGLQFQETQYF	TGTGCCAGCAGTTTTCTTGTTAGCGGACTACAATTCCAAGAGACCCAGTACTTC
TRBD1	14	TRBV12-3/TRBV12-4	many	TRBJ2-1	CASSGQGVDNEQFF	TGTGCCAGCAGTGGACAGGGTGTCGACAATGAGCAGTTCTTC